Sequencing of this T cell receptor beta chain was carried out in a study of blood T cell repertoires in COVID-19. Germline V gene lookup returns CDR1 MDHEN and CDR2 SYDVKM. The V and J ends lost 7 bases and 6 bases respectively, with 18 bases between them. This CDR3 has 14 amino acids. Profiling relied on immunoSEQ multiplex PCR, and the TCRdb table lists in-frame clones only, not all of them. The sample records some 160,000 clones, around 86% being singletons. The sequence came from a woman older than 75 with COVID-19, enrolled during active disease. The chain couples TRBV28 to TRBJ1-2; the D gene is possibly TRBD1 (5 bases). Sequencing input: peripheral blood. The chain's CDR3 is CASTSPGQTDGYTF. CDR3 sequence (DNA): TGTGCCAGCACCTCCCCCGGACAAACGGATGGCTACACCTTC.